The sequence of this T cell receptor (beta chain) was determined in a study of identical twins. Via MiXCR, TCRdb re-called the 5' RACE reads, giving one row per CDR3 protein. The table shows 600,000 to 850,000 distinct CDR3 sequences, with 18% occurring only once. Trimming at V came to 1 base and at J to 6 bases, leaving 6 bases not matched to a gene. The CDR3 runs to 15 residues. Germline CDR1 and CDR2: SGHRS and YFSETQ. These same data were also listed under a study on T cells expressing NK-cell markers.

The sequenced material came from PBMCs. V usage is TRBV5-1 and J usage is TRBJ2-1; TRBD2 aligns across 8 bases. The sequence was obtained from a woman aged 18-29 years in good health. CDR3 sequence reads: CASSLSISGSNEQFF. CDR3 sequence (DNA): TGCGCCAGCAGCTTGAGTATAAGCGGGAGCAATGAGCAGTTCTTC.